Each of the 24 T cell receptor beta chains below was sequenced from the same sample in a study of Ad26.COV2.S vaccination and SARS-CoV-2 variants. Produced via immunoSEQ multiplex PCR; TCRdb's table is partial and in-frame only. This sample yields about 350,000 clones, of which 88% are seen a single time; 6.4% belongs to the top ten. The treatment here: around 19 received Ad26.COV2.S at low or high dose, single or two shots; about 5 received placebo; per-sample allocation not given. On day 63 after the first injection, vaccine and placebo recipients gave samples. The material sequenced was peripheral blood, taken in a trial of Ad26.COV2.S vaccine versus placebo. These receptor sequences come from a person aged 18 to 59 who received the Ad26.COV2.S COVID-19 vaccine or a placebo.

This rearrangement joins TRBV7-9 to TRBJ2-2, with 14 bases lining up with TRBD2. The CDR3 runs to 18 residues. Germline V lookup: CDR1 SEHNR, CDR2 FQNEAQ (reference sequence). Germline trimming cut 4 bases from V and 6 bases from J; bases unmatched to any gene: 10. In DNA, the CDR3 is TGTGCCAGCAGCTCTGGGACTAGCGGGAGTGTTGAATCCGGGGAGCTGTTTTTT. Translated, it gives CASSSGTSGSVESGELFF.

CDR3 nucleotides: TGTGCCAGCAGCTTAGCCGGGCCAGGGGGCGGTCAGCCCCAGCATTTT. Its protein product is CASSLAGPGGGQPQHF. The rearrangement uses TRBV7-9 and TRBJ1-5; 8 bases agree with TRBD1. The V and J ends lost 0 bases and 6 bases, in that order; junction bases with no gene match: 7. Germline CDR1 reads SEHNR; CDR2 reads FQNEAQ (reference sequence). The CDR3 consists of 16 residues.

The chain employs TRBV4-3 and TRBJ1-4; tentatively, D is TRBD1 (6 bases). The germline CDR1 and CDR2 sequences are LGHNA and YSLEER. The CDR3 length is 15 residues. The germline V and J ends were trimmed by 1 base and 5 bases, with 11 bases remaining between them. The DNA of the CDR3 is TGCGCCAGCAGCCAAGGACAGGTGATGAATGAAAAACTGTTTTTT. Its protein product is CASSQGQVMNEKLFF.

The CDR3 bases are TGTGCCAGCAGTTACCTACTTAGCAATGAGCAGTTCTTC. This encodes CASSYLLSNEQFF. The chain couples TRBV6-6 to TRBJ2-1; D not certain. Germline loops: CDR1 MNHNY, CDR2 SVGAGI (reference sequence). The V and J ends lost 2 bases and 6 bases respectively, with 8 bases between them. The CDR3 is 13 amino acids.

This chain uses TRBV9 with TRBJ2-2, with 10 positions matching TRBD1. J lost 6 bases, V lost 4 bases, and 12 bases had no gene match. CDR1 and CDR2 (germline): SGDLS, YYNGEE. This CDR3 comprises 17 residues. CDR3 residues: CASSMDRGERRAGELFF. CDR3 nucleotide sequence: TGTGCCAGCAGCATGGACAGGGGGGAACGAAGGGCCGGGGAGCTGTTTTTT.

The chain recombines TRBV2 with TRBJ2-7, with 11 nucleotides matching TRBD2. Germline V gene sequence: CDR1 SNHLY, CDR2 FYNNEI. V gave up 4 bases and J gave up 5 bases; unmatched junction bases: 7. This CDR3 has 15 amino acids. This CDR3 is CASSVWTSGPNEQYF. CDR3 nucleotide sequence: TGTGCCAGCAGTGTTTGGACTAGCGGGCCGAACGAGCAGTACTTC. The whole variable domain, filled in from reference TRBV2 and TRBJ2-7, reads EPEVTQTPSHQVTQMGQEVILRCVPISNHLYFYWYRQILGQKVEFLVSFYNNEISEKSEIFDDQFSVERPDGSNFTLKIRSTKLEDSAMYFCASSVWTSGPNEQYFGPGTRLTVT.

The chain uses TRBV3-1 (or the pseudogene TRBV3-2) and TRBJ2-5, with 8 bases lining up with TRBD2. CDR1 is LGHDT and CDR2 is YNNKEL in the germline V gene (reference sequence). This CDR3 comprises 19 residues. Trimming removed 0 bases from V and 5 bases from J; junction bases left unmatched: 17. CDR3 sequence: CASSQDWAPLEGGGETQYF. CDR3 DNA: TGTGCCAGCAGCCAAGATTGGGCCCCTTTGGAGGGCGGGGGGGAGACCCAGTACTTC.

This sequence joins TRBV4-3 and TRBJ2-1; D may be TRBD2 (6 bases). This CDR3 is built from 13 residues. Trimming stripped 2 bases from V and 12 bases from J, with 14 bases between. CDR1 is LGHNA, CDR2 YSLEER, per germline. The chain's CDR3 is CASSQNRDLAQFF. The CDR3, as DNA: TGCGCCAGCAGCCAAAACCGGGACTTGGCGCAGTTCTTC.

V usage is TRBV9 and J usage is TRBJ1-4; D may be TRBD1 (5 bases). V was pared by 3 bases and J by 8 bases, with 17 bases between. Germline V gene sequence: CDR1 SGDLS, CDR2 YYNGEE. The CDR3 has 15 residues. CDR3 loop: CASSAWGGSGEKLFF. CDR3 sequence (DNA): TGTGCCAGCAGCGCCTGGGGGGGGAGTGGCGAAAAACTGTTTTTT. The whole variable domain, filled in from reference TRBV9 and TRBJ1-4, reads DSGVTQTPKHLITATGQRVTLRCSPRSGDLSVYWYQQSLDQGLQFLIQYYNGEERAKGNILERFSAQQFPDLHSELNLSSLELGDSALYFCASSAWGGSGEKLFFGSGTQLSVL.

V is TRBV5-4 and J is TRBJ1-6, with D maybe TRBD1 (5 bases). Per the germline V gene, CDR1 is SGHNT and CDR2 is YYREEE (reference sequence). V was trimmed by 0 bases and J by 7 bases, leaving 11 bases between them. CDR3 length: 15 amino acids. Here the CDR3 DNA reads TGTGCCAGCAGCTTGGCAGGGTTTCGGAATTCACCCCTCCACTTT. Residues: CASSLAGFRNSPLHF.

This clone was counted a single time. The rearrangement joins TRBV4-2 to TRBJ2-2; TRBD2 agrees at 7 bases. V lost 0 bases, J lost 3 bases, and 10 bases stayed unmatched. The CDR3 has 18 amino acids. The germline V gene has CDR1 LGHNA and CDR2 YNFKEQ. In DNA, the CDR3 is TGTGCCAGCAGCCAAGATTTAAGAGGCGGGAGTGACACCGGGGAGCTGTTTTTT. This codes for CASSQDLRGGSDTGELFF.

The chain recombines TRBV7-3 with TRBJ2-1; 12 bases are shared with TRBD2. The V gene end was trimmed by 5 bases and the J gene end by 8 bases; junction bases not matched to a gene: 7. The CDR3 covers 15 residues. The germline V gene has CDR1 SGHTA and CDR2 FQGTGA. The CDR3 spells CASSASSGGAHEQFF. In DNA form, the CDR3 reads TGTGCCAGCAGCGCTTCTAGCGGGGGGGCCCATGAGCAGTTCTTC.

This chain connects TRBV6-5 to TRBJ1-1; D is possibly TRBD1 (6 bases). V lost 6 bases and J 3 bases, leaving 17 bases between the germline ends. The CDR3 has 15 amino acids. Germline CDR1 MNHEY, CDR2 SVGAGI. CDR3 nucleotides: TGTGCCAGCAGCTCTTTGGGGGGCGCGCACACTGAAGCTTTCTTT. This codes for CASSSLGGAHTEAFF.

A word on this clone: One end of the junction fails to match germline, which may point to a read error. The chain combines TRBV5-1 with TRBJ2-1; 14 nucleotides agree with TRBD2. This CDR3 is 16 amino acids long. CDR1 SGHRS and CDR2 YFSETQ come from the germline V gene. The CDR3 is CASSPQGLAGEVGRVF. The CDR3 bases are TGCGCCAGCAGCCCCCAGGGACTAGCGGGAGAGGTGGGGCGGGTCTTC.

The rearrangement links TRBV27 to TRBJ1-3; possibly TRBD1 for D (5 bases). The CDR3 spans 14 residues. Germline assignment: CDR1 MNHEY and CDR2 SMNVEV (reference sequence). In DNA form, the CDR3 reads TGTGTCAAACCGGGGGTGCCGTCTGGAAACACCATATATTTT. This encodes CVKPGVPSGNTIYF.

The chain carries TRBV5-4 and TRBJ1-1; D uncertain. Germline V CDR1 and CDR2: SGHNT, YYREEE (reference sequence). CDR3 length: 15 amino acids. V was clipped by 9 bases and J by 2 bases, with 20 bases between them. CDR3 sequence: CATSHIHEGNTEAFF. For the CDR3, the DNA is TGTGCCACCTCTCACATTCACGAGGGTAACACTGAAGCTTTCTTT. Full variable domain (rest looked up from reference TRBV5-4 and TRBJ1-1): ETGVTQSPTHLIKTRGQQVTLRCSSQSGHNTVSWYQQALGQGPQFIFQYYREEENGRGNFPPRFSGLQFPNYSSELNVNALELDDSALYLCATSHIHEGNTEAFFGQGTRLTVV.

In this sample, this clone turned up a few times. This chain connects TRBV7-2 to TRBJ1-2; D is ambiguous. V was trimmed by 5 bases and J by 8 bases, leaving 24 bases between them. Germline V gives CDR1 SGHTA, CDR2 FQGNSA. The CDR3 spans 16 residues. The CDR3 nucleotides read TGTGCCAGCAGCCCCACCCCGGCAGGCTTCGTAGGCGGCTACACCTTC. This translates into CASSPTPAGFVGGYTF.

The chain carries TRBV6-1 and TRBJ1-2; no definite D call. V was cut by 2 bases and J by 2 bases, with 12 bases left in between. The CDR3 covers 15 residues. Looked up from germline, CDR1 is MNHNS and CDR2 is SASEGT. CDR3 DNA: TGTGCCAGCAGTGAATCGATAGGGCCCAACTATGGCTACACCTTC. It is translated as CASSESIGPNYGYTF.

The DNA of the CDR3 is TGTGCCAGCAGCCTTTCCAAGGAGCTGTTTTTT. It yields the protein CASSLSKELFF. V and J are TRBV7-8 and TRBJ2-2; D is unresolved. The CDR3 is made up of 11 amino acids. V gave up 5 bases and J gave up 10 bases, with 8 bases separating them. Germline CDR1 SGHVS, CDR2 FQNEAQ.

This clone was seen a few times. The chain employs TRBV7-3 and TRBJ2-6; maybe TRBD2 (6 bases). The V end lost 3 bases, the J end lost 2 bases, and 8 bases lay between the germline ends. This CDR3 comprises 15 residues. CDR1 SGHTA and CDR2 FQGTGA come from the germline V gene. CDR3 amino acids: CASSFGGTGANVLTF. The CDR3 nucleotides read TGTGCCAGCAGCTTCGGAGGGACTGGGGCCAACGTCCTGACTTTC.

The chain employs TRBV7-9 and TRBJ2-7; the D is unclear. The V gene lost 3 bases and the J gene lost 1 base, with 13 bases spanning the gap. Looked up from germline, CDR1 is SEHNR and CDR2 is FQNEAQ (reference sequence). The CDR3 runs 15 residues. CDR3 in DNA: TGTGCCAGCAGCTTTGGAATCCTAACGTCCTACGAGCAGTACTTC. Protein product: CASSFGILTSYEQYF.

The chain employs TRBV29-1 and TRBJ2-5, with D possibly matching TRBD2 (5 bases). Germline V CDR1 and CDR2: SQVTM, ANQGSEA. V was clipped by 5 bases and J by 3 bases, with 13 bases between them. This CDR3 comprises 13 residues. CDR3 coding DNA: TGCAGCGTTTTTCCCCCGGGGAAAGAGACCCAGTACTTC. Encoded protein: CSVFPPGKETQYF.

This chain connects TRBV7-2 to TRBJ2-1, with TRBD1 as a possible D gene (5 bases). Deletions cut 4 bases from V and 6 bases from J, with 10 bases between. This CDR3 comprises 13 residues. Looked up from germline, CDR1 is SGHTA and CDR2 is FQGNSA. The CDR3 sequence is CASSSRVGNEQFF. The CDR3 DNA reads TGTGCCAGCAGCTCCAGGGTAGGCAATGAGCAGTTCTTC.

The chain couples TRBV3-1 (or the pseudogene TRBV3-2) to TRBJ2-7; a possible D gene is TRBD2 (6 bases). V lost 4 bases to trimming and J lost 0 bases, with 13 bases between them. The germline gives CDR1 LGHDT, CDR2 YNNKEL (reference sequence). This CDR3 has 15 residues. The CDR3 spells CASSLGTLLSYEQYF. The DNA for the CDR3 is TGTGCCAGCAGCCTGGGGACTTTACTCTCCTACGAGCAGTACTTC.